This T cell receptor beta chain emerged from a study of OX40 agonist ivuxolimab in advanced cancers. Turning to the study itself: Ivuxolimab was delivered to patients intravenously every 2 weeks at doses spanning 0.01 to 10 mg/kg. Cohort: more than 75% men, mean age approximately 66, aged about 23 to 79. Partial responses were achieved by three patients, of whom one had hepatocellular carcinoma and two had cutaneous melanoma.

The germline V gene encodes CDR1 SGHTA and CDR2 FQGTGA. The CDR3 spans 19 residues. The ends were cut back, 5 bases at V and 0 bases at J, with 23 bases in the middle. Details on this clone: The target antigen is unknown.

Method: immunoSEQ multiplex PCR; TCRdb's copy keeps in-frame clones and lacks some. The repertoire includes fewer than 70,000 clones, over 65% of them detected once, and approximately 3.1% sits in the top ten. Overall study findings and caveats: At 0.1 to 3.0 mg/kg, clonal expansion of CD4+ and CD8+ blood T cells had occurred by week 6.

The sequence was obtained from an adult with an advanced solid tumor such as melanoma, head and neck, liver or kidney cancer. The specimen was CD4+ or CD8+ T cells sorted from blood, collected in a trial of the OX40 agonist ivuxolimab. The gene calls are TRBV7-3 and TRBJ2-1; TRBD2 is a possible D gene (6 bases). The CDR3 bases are TGTGCCAGCAGCCTCGCCCCGAATCGGGGCGGGGCCTCCTACAATGAGCAGTTCTTC. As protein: CASSLAPNRGGASYNEQFF.